This T cell receptor beta chain was sequenced during a study of blood T cell repertoires in COVID-19. Study background: There were acute and convalescent COVID-19 samples, and they came from the United States, Italy and Spain.

This clone was seen repeatedly, ten times or more. Germline loops: CDR1 SNHLY, CDR2 FYNNEI. The CDR3 runs to 12 residues. Trimming stripped 6 bases from V and 5 bases from J, with 11 bases between. Original processing notes: It was from reference gene primer amplification that nucleated cell counts were estimated. Only in-frame clones appear in the TCRdb table, and some are missing; sequencing was by immunoSEQ multiplex PCR. V, J and clone size were drawn from that table, and D and trimming were deduced from the DNA. The sample has some 150,000 clones; 76% are singletons. The sequence came from a woman of 80 years or more with active or convalescent COVID-19. Sequencing was performed on peripheral blood. This chain joins TRBV2 and TRBJ2-7; TRBD1 is a possible D gene (6 bases). The DNA for the CDR3 is TGTGCCAGCAGGGTGACAGGTAACGAGCAGTACTTC. The encoded protein is CASRVTGNEQYF.